This T cell receptor beta chain was identified during a study of cytomegalovirus exposure and HLA in healthy donors. Study at large: Early release data held around 82 million unique TCRs from HLA-typed donors.

Germline V CDR1 and CDR2: SNHLY, FYNNEI. J lost 10 bases, V lost 8 bases, and 10 bases had no gene match. The CDR3 extends over 12 amino acids. Both 60 Vbeta primers and 13 Jbeta primers went into the PCR. Sequencing used immunoSEQ multiplex PCR; TCRdb keeps in-frame clones, though not all of them. The sample records some 140,000 clones, around 70% being singletons. A remark on this clone: The antigen is unknown.

Whole-study findings and limits: In an earlier analysis, in fewer than 700 donors, most V segments appeared productive either ~90% or ~30% of the time.

The sample was PBMCs. This TCR was sampled from a man aged 30 to 39 in good health and CMV-seronegative. The J gene is TRBJ1-1, the V gene TRBV2; 7 bases are a match to TRBD1. The CDR3 sequence: CASGTVDCGAFF. In DNA form, the CDR3 reads TGTGCCAGCGGGACAGTTGACTGCGGAGCTTTCTTT.